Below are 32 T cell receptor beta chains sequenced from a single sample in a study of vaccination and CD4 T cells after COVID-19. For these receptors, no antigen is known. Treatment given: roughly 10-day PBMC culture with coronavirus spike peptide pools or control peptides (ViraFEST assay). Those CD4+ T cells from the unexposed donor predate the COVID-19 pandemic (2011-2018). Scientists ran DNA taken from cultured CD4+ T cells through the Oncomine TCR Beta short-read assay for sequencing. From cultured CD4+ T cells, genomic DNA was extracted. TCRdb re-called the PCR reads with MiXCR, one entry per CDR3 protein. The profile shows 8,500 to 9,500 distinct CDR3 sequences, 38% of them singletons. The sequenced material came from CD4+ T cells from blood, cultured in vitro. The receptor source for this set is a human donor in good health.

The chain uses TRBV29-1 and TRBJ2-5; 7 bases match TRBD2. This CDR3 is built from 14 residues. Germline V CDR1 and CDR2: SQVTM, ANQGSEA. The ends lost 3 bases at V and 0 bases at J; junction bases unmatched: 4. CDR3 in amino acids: CSVELAGYQETQYF. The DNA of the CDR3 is TGCAGCGTTGAGTTAGCGGGTTACCAAGAGACCCAGTACTTC.

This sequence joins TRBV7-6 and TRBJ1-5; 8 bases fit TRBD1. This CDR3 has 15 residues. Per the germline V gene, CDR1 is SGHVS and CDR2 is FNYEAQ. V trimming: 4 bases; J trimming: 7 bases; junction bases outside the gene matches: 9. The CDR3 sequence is CASSSDRAPGQPQHF. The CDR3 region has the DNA TGTGCCAGCAGCTCGGACAGGGCTCCCGGGCAGCCCCAGCATTTT.

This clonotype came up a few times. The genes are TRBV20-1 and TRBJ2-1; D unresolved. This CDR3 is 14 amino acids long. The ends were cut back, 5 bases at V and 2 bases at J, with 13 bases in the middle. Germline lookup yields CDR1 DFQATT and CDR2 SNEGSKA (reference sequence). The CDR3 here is CSAPKAPTYNEQFF. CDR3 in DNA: TGCAGTGCTCCCAAGGCGCCAACCTACAATGAGCAGTTCTTC.

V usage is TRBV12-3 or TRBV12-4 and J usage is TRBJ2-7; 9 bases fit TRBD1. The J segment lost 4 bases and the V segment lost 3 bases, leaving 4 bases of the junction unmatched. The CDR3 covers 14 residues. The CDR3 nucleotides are TGTGCCAGCAGTTTGGGGACAGGGTTATACGAGCAGTACTTC. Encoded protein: CASSLGTGLYEQYF.

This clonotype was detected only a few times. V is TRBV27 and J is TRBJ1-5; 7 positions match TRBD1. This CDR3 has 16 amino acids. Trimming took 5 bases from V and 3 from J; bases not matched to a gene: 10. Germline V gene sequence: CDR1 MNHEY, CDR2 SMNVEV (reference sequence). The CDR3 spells CASSQRQGGNNQPQHF. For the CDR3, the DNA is TGTGCCAGCAGTCAGAGACAGGGCGGTAACAATCAGCCCCAGCATTTT.

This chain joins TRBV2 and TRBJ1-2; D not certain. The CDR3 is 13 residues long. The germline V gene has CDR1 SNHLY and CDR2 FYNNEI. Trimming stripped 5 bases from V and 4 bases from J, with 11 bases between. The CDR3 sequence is CASSPFGSYGYTF. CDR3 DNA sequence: TGTGCCAGCAGTCCGTTTGGCAGCTATGGCTACACCTTC.

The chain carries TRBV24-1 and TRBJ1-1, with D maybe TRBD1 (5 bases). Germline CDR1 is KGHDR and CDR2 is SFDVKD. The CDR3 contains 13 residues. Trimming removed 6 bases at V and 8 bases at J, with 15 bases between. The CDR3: CATSKMGGGEAFF. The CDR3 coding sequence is TGTGCCACCAGTAAGATGGGGGGGGGAGAAGCTTTCTTT.

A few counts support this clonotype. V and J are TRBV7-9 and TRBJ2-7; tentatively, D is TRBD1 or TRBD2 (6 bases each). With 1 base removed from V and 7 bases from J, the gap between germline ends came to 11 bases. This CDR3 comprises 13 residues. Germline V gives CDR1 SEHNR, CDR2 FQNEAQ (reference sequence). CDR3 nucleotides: TGTGCCAGCAGCTTAGAGGAGGGGGTGGAGCAGTACTTC. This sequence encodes CASSLEEGVEQYF. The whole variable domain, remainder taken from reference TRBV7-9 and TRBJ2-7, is DTGVSQNPRHKITKRGQNVTFRCDPISEHNRLYWYRQTLGQGPEFLTYFQNEAQLEKSRLLSDRFSAERPKGSFSTLEIQRTEQGDSAMYLCASSLEEGVEQYFGPGTRLTVT.

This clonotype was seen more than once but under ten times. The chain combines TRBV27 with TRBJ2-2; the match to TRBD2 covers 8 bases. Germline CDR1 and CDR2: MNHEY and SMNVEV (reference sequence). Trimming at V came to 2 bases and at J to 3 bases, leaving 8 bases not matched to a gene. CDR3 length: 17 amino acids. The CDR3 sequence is CASSLRGSGMYTGELFF. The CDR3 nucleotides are TGTGCCAGCAGTTTACGGGGTAGCGGGATGTACACCGGGGAGCTGTTTTTT.

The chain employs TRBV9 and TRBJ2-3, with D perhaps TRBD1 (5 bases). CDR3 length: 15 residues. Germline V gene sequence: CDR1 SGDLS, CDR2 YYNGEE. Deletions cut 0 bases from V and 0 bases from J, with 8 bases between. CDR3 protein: CASSVEGISTDTQYF. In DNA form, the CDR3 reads TGTGCCAGCAGCGTAGAGGGGATTAGCACAGATACGCAGTATTTT. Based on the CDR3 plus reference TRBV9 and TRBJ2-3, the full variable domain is DSGVTQTPKHLITATGQRVTLRCSPRSGDLSVYWYQQSLDQGLQFLIQYYNGEERAKGNILERFSAQQFPDLHSELNLSSLELGDSALYFCASSVEGISTDTQYFGPGTRLTVL.

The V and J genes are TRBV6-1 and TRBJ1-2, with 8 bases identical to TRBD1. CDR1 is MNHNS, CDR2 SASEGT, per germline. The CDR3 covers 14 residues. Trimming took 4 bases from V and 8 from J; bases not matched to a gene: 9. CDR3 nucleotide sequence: TGTGCCAGCAGTGCCTCCCAGGGGGCCGCGGGCTACACCTTC. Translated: CASSASQGAAGYTF.

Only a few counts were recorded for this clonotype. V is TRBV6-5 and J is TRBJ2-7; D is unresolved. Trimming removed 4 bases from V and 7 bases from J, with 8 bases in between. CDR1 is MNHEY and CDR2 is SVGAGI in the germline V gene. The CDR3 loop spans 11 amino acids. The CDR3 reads CASSSVWEQYF. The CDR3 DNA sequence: TGTGCCAGCAGTTCCGTATGGGAGCAGTACTTC.

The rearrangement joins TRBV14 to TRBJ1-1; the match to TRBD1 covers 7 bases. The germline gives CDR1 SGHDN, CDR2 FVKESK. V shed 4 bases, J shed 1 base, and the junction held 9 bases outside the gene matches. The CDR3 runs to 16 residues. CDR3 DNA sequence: TGTGCCAGCAGCCGACGACAGGGTCCTCCGAACACTGAAGCTTTCTTT. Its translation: CASSRRQGPPNTEAFF.

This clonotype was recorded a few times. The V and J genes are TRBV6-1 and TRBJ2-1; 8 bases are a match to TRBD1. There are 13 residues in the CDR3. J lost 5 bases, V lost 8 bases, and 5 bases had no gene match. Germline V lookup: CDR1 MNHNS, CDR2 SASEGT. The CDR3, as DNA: TGTGCCAGCGCCTGGACAGGGAACAATGAGCAGTTCTTC. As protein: CASAWTGNNEQFF.

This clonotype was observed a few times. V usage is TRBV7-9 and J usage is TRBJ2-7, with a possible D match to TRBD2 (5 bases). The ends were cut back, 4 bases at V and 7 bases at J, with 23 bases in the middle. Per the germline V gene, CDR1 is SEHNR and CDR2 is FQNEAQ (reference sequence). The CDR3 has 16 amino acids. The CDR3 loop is CASSSPTLAPTLEQYF. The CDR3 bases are TGTGCCAGCAGCTCACCTACCTTAGCGCCCACTTTGGAGCAGTACTTC.

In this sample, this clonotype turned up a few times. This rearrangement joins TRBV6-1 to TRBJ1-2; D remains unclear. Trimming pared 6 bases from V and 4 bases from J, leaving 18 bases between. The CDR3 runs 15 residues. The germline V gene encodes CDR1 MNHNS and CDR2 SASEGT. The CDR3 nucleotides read TGTGCCAGCAGCCTAAAAGTTGTACAGTCCTATGGCTACACCTTC. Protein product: CASSLKVVQSYGYTF.

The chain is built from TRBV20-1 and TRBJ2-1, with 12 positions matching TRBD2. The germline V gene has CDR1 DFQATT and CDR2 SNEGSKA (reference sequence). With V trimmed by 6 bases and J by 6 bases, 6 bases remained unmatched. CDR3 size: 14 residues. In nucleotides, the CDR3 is TGCAGTGCCCATCAACTAGCGGGAGGCAATGAGCAGTTCTTC. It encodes CSAHQLAGGNEQFF.

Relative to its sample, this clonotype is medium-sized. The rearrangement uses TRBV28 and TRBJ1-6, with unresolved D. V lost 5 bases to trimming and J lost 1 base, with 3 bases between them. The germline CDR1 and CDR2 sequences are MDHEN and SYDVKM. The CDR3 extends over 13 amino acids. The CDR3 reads CASSNSYNSPLHF. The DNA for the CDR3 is TGTGCCAGCAGTAATTCCTATAATTCACCCCTCCACTTT.

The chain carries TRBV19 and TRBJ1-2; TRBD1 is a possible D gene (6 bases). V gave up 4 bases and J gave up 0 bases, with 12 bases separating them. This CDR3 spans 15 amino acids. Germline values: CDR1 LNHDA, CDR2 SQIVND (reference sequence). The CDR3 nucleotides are TGTGCCAGTAGTACCTTAGGGACAACTAACTATGGCTACACCTTC. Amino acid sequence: CASSTLGTTNYGYTF.

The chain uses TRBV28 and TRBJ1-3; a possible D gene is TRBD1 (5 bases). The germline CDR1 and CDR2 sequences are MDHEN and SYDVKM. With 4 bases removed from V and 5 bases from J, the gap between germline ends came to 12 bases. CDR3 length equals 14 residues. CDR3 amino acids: CASSYPRGRNTIYF. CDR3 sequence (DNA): TGTGCCAGCAGTTACCCACGGGGCAGAAACACCATATATTTT.

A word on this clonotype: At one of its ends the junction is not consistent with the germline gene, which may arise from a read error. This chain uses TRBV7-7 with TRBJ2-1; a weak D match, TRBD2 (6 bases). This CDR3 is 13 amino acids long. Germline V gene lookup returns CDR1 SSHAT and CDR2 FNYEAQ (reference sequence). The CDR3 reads CASSPDYPNEQFF. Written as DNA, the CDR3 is TGTGCTAGCAGCCCGGACTACCCCAATGAGCAGTTCTTC. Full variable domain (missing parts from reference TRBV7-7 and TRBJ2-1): GAGVSQSPRYKVTKRGQDVTLRCDPISSHATLYWYQQALGQGPEFLTYFNYEAQPDKSGLPSDRFSAERPEGSISTLTIQRTEQRDSAMYRCASSPDYPNEQFFGPGTRLTVL.

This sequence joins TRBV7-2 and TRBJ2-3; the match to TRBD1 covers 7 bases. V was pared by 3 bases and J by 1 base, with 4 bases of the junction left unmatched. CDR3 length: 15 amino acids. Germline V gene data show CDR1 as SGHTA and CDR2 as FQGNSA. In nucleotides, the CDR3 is TGTGCCAGCAGCTTGAAGGGGGCGGGCACAGATACGCAGTATTTT. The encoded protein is CASSLKGAGTDTQYF.

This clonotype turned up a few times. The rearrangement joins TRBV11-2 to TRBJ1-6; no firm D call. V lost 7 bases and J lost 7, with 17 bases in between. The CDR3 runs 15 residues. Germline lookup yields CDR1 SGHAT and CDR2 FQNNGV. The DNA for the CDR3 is TGTGCCAGCACCCCTACCCCGGCAGCGAATTCACCCCTCCACTTT. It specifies CASTPTPAANSPLHF.

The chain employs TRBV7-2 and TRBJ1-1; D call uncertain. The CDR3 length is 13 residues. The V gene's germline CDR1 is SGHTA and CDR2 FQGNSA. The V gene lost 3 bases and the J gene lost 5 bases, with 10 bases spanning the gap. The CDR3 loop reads CASSFLRRTEAFF. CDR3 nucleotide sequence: TGTGCCAGCAGCTTCCTTCGGAGAACTGAAGCTTTCTTT.

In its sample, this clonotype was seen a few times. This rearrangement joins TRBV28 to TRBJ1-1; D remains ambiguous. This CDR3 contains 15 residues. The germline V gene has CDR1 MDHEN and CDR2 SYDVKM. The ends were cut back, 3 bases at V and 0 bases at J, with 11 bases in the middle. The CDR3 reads CASSFPRKLNTEAFF. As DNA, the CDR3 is TGTGCCAGCAGTTTTCCCCGGAAACTGAACACTGAAGCTTTCTTT.

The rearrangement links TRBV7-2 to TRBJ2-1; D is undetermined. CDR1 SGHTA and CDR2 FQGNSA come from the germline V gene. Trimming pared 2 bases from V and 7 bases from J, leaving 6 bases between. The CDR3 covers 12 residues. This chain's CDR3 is CASSLILNEQFF. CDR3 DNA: TGTGCCAGCAGCTTAATTTTGAATGAGCAGTTCTTC.

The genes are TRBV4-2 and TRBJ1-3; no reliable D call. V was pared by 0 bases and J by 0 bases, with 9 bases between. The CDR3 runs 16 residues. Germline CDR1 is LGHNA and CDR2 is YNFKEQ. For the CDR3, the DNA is TGTGCCAGCAGCCAAGATAGGGCACTCTCTGGAAACACCATATATTTT. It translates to CASSQDRALSGNTIYF.

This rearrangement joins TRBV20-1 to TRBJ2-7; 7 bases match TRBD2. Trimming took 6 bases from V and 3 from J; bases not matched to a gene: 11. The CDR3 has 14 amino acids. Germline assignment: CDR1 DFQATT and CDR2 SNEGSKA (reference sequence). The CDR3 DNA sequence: TGCAGTGCGGGCGGGGGTGGAGGGAACTACGAGCAGTACTTC. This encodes CSAGGGGGNYEQYF.

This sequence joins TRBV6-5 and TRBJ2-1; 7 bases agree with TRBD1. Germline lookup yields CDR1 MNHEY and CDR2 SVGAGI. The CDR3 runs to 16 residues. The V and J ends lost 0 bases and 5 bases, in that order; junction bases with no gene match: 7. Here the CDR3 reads CASSYSWTGRDNEQFF. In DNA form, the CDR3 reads TGTGCCAGCAGTTACTCGTGGACAGGCCGGGACAATGAGCAGTTCTTC.

CDR3 protein: CAWSRAFSSYEQYF. In DNA, the CDR3 is TGTGCCTGGAGTAGGGCTTTTAGCTCCTACGAGCAGTACTTC. This chain connects TRBV30 to TRBJ2-7; D is ambiguous. The CDR3 is 14 residues long. Germline CDR1 is GTSNPN and CDR2 is SVGIG (reference sequence). Trimming pared 2 bases from V and 0 bases from J, leaving 11 bases between.

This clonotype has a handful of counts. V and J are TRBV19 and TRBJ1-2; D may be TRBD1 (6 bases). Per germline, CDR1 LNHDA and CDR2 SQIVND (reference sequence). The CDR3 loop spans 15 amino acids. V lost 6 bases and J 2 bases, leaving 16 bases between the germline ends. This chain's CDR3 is CASRPSDRLNYGYTF. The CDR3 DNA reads TGTGCCAGTAGACCCTCGGACAGATTAAACTATGGCTACACCTTC.

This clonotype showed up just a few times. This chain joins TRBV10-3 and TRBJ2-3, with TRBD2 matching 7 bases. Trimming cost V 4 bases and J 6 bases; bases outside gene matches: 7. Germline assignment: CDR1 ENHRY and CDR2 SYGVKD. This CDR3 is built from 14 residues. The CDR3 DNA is TGTGCCATCAGTGGAAGCGGGACTTCGGATACGCAGTATTTT. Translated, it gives CAISGSGTSDTQYF.